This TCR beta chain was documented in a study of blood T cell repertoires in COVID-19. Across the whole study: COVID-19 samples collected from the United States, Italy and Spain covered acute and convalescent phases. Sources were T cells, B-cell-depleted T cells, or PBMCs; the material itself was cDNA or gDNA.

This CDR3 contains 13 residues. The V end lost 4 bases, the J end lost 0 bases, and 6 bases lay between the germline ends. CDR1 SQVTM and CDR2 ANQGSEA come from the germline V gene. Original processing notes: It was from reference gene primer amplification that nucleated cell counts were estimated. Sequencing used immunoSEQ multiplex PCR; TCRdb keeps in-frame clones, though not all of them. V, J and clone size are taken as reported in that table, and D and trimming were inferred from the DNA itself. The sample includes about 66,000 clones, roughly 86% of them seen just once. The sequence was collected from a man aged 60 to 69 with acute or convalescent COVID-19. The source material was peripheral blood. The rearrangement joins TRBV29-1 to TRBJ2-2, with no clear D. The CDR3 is CSVGAANTGELFF. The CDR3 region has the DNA TGCAGCGTTGGGGCAGCGAACACCGGGGAGCTGTTTTTT.